Described below is a single TCR beta chain sequence and its context. Antigen: not known. This may arise from a read error, as a much more abundant clone is one base away. Time point defined: pre-sensitization, week 0. The treatment is: therapeutic diphenylcyclopropenone sensitization with weekly scalp DPC. This sample was included in a study of human T cells and chemical hapten exposure. Background on the study: On roughly 2 cm by roughly 2 cm of upper inner arm skin, sensitization was performed with 2% DPC. Overall study results and limits: Expanded TCRs clustered into significantly more large CDR3 similarity groups than controls, the analysis revealed.

CDR1 MNHEY and CDR2 SMNVEV come from the germline V gene (reference sequence). The CDR3 totals 15 residues. Each CDR3 protein gets one entry after TCRdb re-called the RACE reads with MiXCR. The sample lists approximately 90,000 distinct CDR3 sequences; about 8.5% were seen once. V usage is TRBV27 and J usage is TRBJ1-6; 9 bases line up with TRBD1. Sequencing used whole blood, obtained in connection with sensitization to the hapten diphenylcyclopropenone (DPC). The sequence derives from a man aged 40-49 years with alopecia areata. Some clones in this sample may be carry-over from other donors' samples. CDR3: CDSSLVGQGKSPLHF. CDR3 DNA: TGTGACAGCAGTTTAGTGGGACAGGGAAAATCACCCCTCCACTTT.